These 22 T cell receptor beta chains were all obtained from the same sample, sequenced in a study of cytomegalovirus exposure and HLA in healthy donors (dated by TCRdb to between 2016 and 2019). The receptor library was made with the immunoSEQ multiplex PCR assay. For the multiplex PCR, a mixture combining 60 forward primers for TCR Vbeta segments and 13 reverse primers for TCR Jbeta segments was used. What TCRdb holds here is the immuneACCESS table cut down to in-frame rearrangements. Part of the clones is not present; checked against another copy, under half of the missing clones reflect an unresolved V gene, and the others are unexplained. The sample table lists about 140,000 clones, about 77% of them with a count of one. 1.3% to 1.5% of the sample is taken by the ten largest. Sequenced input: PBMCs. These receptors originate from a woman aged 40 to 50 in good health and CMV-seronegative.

The CDR3 DNA reads as TGTGCCAGCAGCTCCCTACAGGGAGCAAGCTACGAGCAGTACTTC. Protein: CASSSLQGASYEQYF. The chain links TRBV7-9 to TRBJ2-7; perhaps TRBD1 as D (6 bases). Germline V gene lookup returns CDR1 SEHNR and CDR2 FQNEAQ (reference sequence). The CDR3 consists of 15 residues. Trimming removed 4 bases at V and 3 bases at J, with 16 bases between. Based on the CDR3 plus reference TRBV7-9 and TRBJ2-7, the full variable domain is DTGVSQNPRHKITKRGQNVTFRCDPISEHNRLYWYRQTLGQGPEFLTYFQNEAQLEKSRLLSDRFSAERPKGSFSTLEIQRTEQGDSAMYLCASSSLQGASYEQYFGPGTRLTVT.

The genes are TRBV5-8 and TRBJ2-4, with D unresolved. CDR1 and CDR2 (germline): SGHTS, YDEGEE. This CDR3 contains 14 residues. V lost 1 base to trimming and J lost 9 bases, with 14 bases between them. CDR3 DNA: TGTGCCAGCAGCTTGCGGCAGGCCCGAGCCATTCAGTACTTC. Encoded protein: CASSLRQARAIQYF. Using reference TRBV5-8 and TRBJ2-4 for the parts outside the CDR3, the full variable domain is EAGVTQSPTHLIKTRGQQATLRCSPISGHTSVYWYQQALGLGLQFLLWYDEGEERNRGNFPPRFSGRQFPNYSSELNVNALELEDSALYLCASSLRQARAIQYFGAGTRLSVL.

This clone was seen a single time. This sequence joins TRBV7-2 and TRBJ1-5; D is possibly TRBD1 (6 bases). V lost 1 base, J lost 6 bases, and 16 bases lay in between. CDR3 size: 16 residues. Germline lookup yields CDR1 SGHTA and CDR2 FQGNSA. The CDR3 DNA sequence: TGTGCCAGCAGCTTAGTGGGCACAGGGCGGGTTCAGCCCCAGCATTTT. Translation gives CASSLVGTGRVQPQHF.

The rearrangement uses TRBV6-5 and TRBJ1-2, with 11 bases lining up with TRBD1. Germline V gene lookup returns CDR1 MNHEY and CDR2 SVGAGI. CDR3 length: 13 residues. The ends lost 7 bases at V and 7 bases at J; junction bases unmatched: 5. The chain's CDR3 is CASNGQGASGYTF. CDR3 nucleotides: TGTGCCAGCAACGGACAGGGGGCGAGTGGCTACACCTTC.

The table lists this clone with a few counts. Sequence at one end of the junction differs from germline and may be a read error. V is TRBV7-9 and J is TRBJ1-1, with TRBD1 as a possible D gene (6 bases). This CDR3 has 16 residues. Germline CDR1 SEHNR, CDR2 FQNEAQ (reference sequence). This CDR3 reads CSSTDVGTRVNTEAFF. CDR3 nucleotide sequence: TGTTCCAGCACTGACGTGGGGACACGGGTGAACACTGAAGCTTTCTTT.

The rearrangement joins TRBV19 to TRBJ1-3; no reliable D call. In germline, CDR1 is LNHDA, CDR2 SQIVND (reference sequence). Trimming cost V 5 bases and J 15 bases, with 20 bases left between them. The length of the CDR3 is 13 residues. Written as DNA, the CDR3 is TGTGCCAGTAGTCCCACCGATTTGCCGCTACCATATTTT. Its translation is CASSPTDLPLPYF. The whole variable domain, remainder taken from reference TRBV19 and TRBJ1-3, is DGGITQSPKYLFRKEGQNVTLSCEQNLNHDAMYWYRQDPGQGLRLIYYSQIVNDFQKGDIAEGYSVSREKKESFPLTVTSAQKNPTAFYLCASSPTDLPLPYFGEGSWLTVV.

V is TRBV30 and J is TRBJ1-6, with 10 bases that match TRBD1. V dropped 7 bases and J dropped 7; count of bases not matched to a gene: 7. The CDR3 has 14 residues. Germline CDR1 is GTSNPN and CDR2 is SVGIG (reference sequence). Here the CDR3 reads CASTGGMGNSPLHF. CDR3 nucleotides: TGTGCCTCGACAGGGGGCATGGGGAATTCACCCCTCCACTTT.

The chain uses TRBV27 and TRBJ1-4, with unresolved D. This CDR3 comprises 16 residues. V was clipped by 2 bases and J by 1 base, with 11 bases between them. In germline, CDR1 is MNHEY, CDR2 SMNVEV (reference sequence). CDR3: CASSLTYRGTNEKLFF. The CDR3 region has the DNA TGTGCCAGCAGTTTAACCTACCGGGGAACTAATGAAAAACTGTTTTTT.

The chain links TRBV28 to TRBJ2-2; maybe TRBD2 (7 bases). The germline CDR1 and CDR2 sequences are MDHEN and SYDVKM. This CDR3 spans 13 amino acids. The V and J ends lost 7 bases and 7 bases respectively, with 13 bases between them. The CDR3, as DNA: TGTGCCAGCAATTGGGGGGGCCGCGGGGAGCTGTTTTTT. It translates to CASNWGGRGELFF.

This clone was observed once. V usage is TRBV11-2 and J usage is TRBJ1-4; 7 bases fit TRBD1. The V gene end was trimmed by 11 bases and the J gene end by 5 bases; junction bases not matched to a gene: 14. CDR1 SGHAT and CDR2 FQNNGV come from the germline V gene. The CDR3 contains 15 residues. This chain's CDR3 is CASSGGSSANEKLFF. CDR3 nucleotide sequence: TGTGCCTCGTCAGGGGGGTCCTCAGCGAATGAAAAACTGTTTTTT.

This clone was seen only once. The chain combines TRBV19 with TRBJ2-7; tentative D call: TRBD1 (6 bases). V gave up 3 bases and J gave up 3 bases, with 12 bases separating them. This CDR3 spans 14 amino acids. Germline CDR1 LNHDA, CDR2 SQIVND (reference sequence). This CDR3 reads CASSIGAGDYEQYF. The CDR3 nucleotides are TGTGCCAGTAGTATTGGGGCAGGGGACTACGAGCAGTACTTC.

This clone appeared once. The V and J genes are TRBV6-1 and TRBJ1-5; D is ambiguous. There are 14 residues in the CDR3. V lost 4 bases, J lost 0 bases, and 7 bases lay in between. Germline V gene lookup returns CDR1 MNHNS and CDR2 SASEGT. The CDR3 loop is CASSVQYSNQPQHF. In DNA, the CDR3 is TGTGCCAGCAGTGTCCAGTATAGCAATCAGCCCCAGCATTTT.

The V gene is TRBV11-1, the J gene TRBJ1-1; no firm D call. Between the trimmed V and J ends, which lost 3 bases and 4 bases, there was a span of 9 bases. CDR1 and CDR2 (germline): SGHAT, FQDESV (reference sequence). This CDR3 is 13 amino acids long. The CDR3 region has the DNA TGTGCCAGCAGCTTGATCCGGGGCACTGAAGCTTTCTTT. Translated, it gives CASSLIRGTEAFF.

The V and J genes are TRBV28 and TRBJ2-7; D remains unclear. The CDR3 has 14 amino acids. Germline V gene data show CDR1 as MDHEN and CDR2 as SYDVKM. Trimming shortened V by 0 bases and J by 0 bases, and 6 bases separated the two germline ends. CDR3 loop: CASSLWLSSYEQYF. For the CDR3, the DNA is TGTGCCAGCAGTTTATGGCTCAGCTCCTACGAGCAGTACTTC.

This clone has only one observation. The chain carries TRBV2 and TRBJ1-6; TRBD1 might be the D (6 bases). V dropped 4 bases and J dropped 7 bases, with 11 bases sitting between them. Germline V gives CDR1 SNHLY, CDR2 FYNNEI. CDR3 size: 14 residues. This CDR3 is CASSGTEQNSPLHF. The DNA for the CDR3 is TGTGCCAGCAGTGGGACAGAGCAAAATTCACCCCTCCACTTT.

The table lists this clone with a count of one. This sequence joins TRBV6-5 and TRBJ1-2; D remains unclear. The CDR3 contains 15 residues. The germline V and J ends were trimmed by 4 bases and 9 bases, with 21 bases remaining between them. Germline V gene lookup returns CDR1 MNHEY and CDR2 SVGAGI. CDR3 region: CASSSPISGVLSYTF. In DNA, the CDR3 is TGTGCCAGCAGTTCTCCCATCTCGGGAGTCCTCAGCTACACCTTC.

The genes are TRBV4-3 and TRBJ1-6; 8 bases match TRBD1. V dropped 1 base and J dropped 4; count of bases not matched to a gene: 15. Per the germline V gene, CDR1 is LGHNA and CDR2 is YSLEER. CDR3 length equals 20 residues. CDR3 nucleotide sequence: TGCGCCAGCAGCCAAGGGCCCCCAGGATCAGGGGGCACATATAATTCACCCCTCCACTTT. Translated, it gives CASSQGPPGSGGTYNSPLHF.

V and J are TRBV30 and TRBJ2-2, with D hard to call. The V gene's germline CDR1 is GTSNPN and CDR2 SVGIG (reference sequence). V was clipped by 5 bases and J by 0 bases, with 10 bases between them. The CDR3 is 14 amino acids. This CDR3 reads CAWAADTNTGELFF. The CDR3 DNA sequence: TGTGCCTGGGCCGCGGATACGAACACCGGGGAGCTGTTTTTT.

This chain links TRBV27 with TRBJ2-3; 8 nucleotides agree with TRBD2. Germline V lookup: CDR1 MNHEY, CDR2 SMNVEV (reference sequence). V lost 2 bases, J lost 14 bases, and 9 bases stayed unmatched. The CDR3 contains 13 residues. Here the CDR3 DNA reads TGTGCCAGCAGTTTAAATGCCGGGGGGGATCTGTATTTT. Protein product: CASSLNAGGDLYF.

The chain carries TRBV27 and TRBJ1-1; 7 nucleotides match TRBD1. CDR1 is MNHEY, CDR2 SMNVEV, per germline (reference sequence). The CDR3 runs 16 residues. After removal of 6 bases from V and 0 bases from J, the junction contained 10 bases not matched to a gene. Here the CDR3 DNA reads TGTGCCAGCAGCTCCGACAGGGCGCCCTTGAACACTGAAGCTTTCTTT. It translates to CASSSDRAPLNTEAFF.

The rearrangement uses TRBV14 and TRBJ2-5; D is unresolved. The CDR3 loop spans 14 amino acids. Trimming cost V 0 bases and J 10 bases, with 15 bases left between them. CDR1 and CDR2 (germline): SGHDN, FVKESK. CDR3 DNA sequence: TGTGCCAGCAGCCAAGATTCAAACCGAGCAAGCCAGTACTTC. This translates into CASSQDSNRASQYF.

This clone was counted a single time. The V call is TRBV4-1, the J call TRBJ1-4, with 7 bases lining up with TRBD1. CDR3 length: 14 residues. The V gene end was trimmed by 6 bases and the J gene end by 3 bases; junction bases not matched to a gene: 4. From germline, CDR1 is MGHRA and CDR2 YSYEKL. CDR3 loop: CASSPTGSNEKLFF. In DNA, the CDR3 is TGCGCCAGCAGTCCGACAGGGTCTAATGAAAAACTGTTTTTT.